What follows are 13 T cell receptor beta chains derived from one specimen sequenced in a study of neurological immune-mediated disorders. From the 5' RACE reads, TCRdb called clonotypes with MiXCR, one entry per CDR3 protein. The sample shows some 46,000 distinct CDR3 sequences, around 10% of them seen only once. The sample was PBMCs. These receptors were taken from a man in his 70s with HTLV-1-associated myelopathy (HAM/TSP).

This clonotype was observed at least ten times. The rearrangement uses TRBV20-1 and TRBJ2-1, with a possible D match to TRBD1 (6 bases). Trimming stripped 5 bases from V and 3 bases from J, with 17 bases between. The germline V gene encodes CDR1 DFQATT and CDR2 SNEGSKA (reference sequence). This CDR3 has 15 amino acids. The chain's CDR3 is CSAPWGLARYNEQFF. In DNA, the CDR3 is TGCAGTGCTCCGTGGGGGCTAGCCCGCTACAATGAGCAGTTCTTC.

This clonotype was counted ten times or more. V is TRBV29-1 and J is TRBJ2-5; perhaps TRBD2 as D (5 bases). V was trimmed by 4 bases and J by 5 bases, leaving 11 bases between them. CDR1 is SQVTM and CDR2 is ANQGSEA in the germline V gene. The CDR3 consists of 12 residues. CDR3 amino acids: CSVGGSAETQYF. CDR3 bases: TGCAGCGTTGGAGGGAGTGCGGAGACCCAGTACTTC.

This clonotype was counted ten times or more. The chain has TRBV6-2 or TRBV6-3 and TRBJ2-7, with D perhaps TRBD1 or TRBD2 (5 bases each). Trimming shortened V by 7 bases and J by 5 bases, and 21 bases separated the two germline ends. From germline, CDR1 is MNHEY and CDR2 SVGEGT. This CDR3 has 15 amino acids. The CDR3 reads CASMFSGAKAHEQYF. CDR3 bases: TGTGCCAGCATGTTTTCCGGGGCTAAGGCCCACGAGCAGTACTTC.

The table lists this clonotype with many counts. The chain recombines TRBV7-3 with TRBJ2-1, with D tentatively TRBD1 or TRBD2 (7 bases each). The germline CDR1 and CDR2 sequences are SGHTA and FQGTGA. Between the trimmed V and J ends, which lost 7 bases and 8 bases, there was a span of 15 bases. This CDR3 comprises 13 residues. The DNA for the CDR3 is TGTGCCAGCACCCCCCAGGGGGGGTATGAGCAGTTCTTC. Translating it yields CASTPQGGYEQFF.

Only a few counts were recorded for this clonotype. The J gene is TRBJ2-7, the V gene TRBV12-3 or TRBV12-4; TRBD1 matches 8 bases. This CDR3 is 14 amino acids long. Germline trimming cut 3 bases from V and 5 bases from J; bases unmatched to any gene: 6. CDR3 coding DNA: TGTGCCAGCAGTTTGACAGGGGCTGGCAACGAGCAGTACTTC. This gives the protein CASSLTGAGNEQYF.

This clonotype was detected ten times or more. This chain connects TRBV12-3 or TRBV12-4 to TRBJ2-1; a possible D gene is TRBD2 (7 bases). Trimming shortened V by 3 bases and J by 0 bases, and 15 bases separated the two germline ends. This CDR3 has 17 amino acids. The CDR3 DNA reads as TGTGCCAGCAGTTTCGTTCGGGGGGCGAGCTCCTACAATGAGCAGTTCTTC. It specifies CASSFVRGASSYNEQFF.

Within the sample, this clonotype is medium-sized (0.01 to 0.1%). The rearrangement links TRBV12-3 or TRBV12-4 to TRBJ2-5, with 8 bases identical to TRBD2. The CDR3 length is 13 residues. V was pared by 6 bases and J by 4 bases, with 4 bases of the junction left unmatched. CDR3 sequence reads: CASRAGGGETQYF. The CDR3 bases are TGTGCCAGCAGGGCGGGGGGAGGAGAGACCCAGTACTTC.

This clonotype was recorded at least ten times. The genes are TRBV14 and TRBJ2-1, with a weak D call TRBD1 (5 bases). This CDR3 has 16 residues. V lost 4 bases and J lost 0, with 13 bases in between. Germline values: CDR1 SGHDN, CDR2 FVKESK. The CDR3: CASSLGVMSSYNEQFF. The CDR3 bases are TGTGCCAGCAGCCTAGGGGTTATGAGCTCCTACAATGAGCAGTTCTTC. Variable domain in full (rest from reference TRBV14 and TRBJ2-1): EAGVTQFPSHSVIEKGQTVTLRCDPISGHDNLYWYRRVMGKEIKFLLHFVKESKQDESGMPNNRFLAERTGGTYSTLKVQPAELEDSGVYFCASSLGVMSSYNEQFFGPGTRLTVL.

The V call is TRBV18, the J call TRBJ2-7; D gene uncertain. CDR3 length equals 11 residues. Germline CDR1 is KGHSH and CDR2 is LQKENI. V lost 4 bases and J 6 bases, leaving 7 bases between the germline ends. CDR3 protein: CASSRRGEQYF. The CDR3 DNA sequence: TGTGCCAGCTCACGAAGAGGCGAGCAGTACTTC.

This clonotype was observed many times. The chain uses TRBV7-2 and TRBJ2-1, with 9 bases identical to TRBD1. V was clipped by 6 bases and J by 10 bases; unmatched bases: 16. Germline values: CDR1 SGHTA, CDR2 FQGNSA. The CDR3 length is 16 residues. CDR3 sequence: CASSPKTGTGRNEQFF. CDR3 bases: TGTGCCAGCAGTCCTAAAACCGGGACAGGGAGAAACGAGCAGTTCTTC. Variable domain in full (rest from reference TRBV7-2 and TRBJ2-1): GAGVSQSPSNKVTEKGKDVELRCDPISGHTALYWYRQSLGQGLEFLIYFQGNSAPDKSGLPSDRFSAERTGGSVSTLTIQRTQQEDSAVYLCASSPKTGTGRNEQFFGPGTRLTVL.

This clonotype was detected ten times or more. The chain recombines TRBV18 with TRBJ1-1; 8 bases match TRBD1. Looked up from germline, CDR1 is KGHSH and CDR2 is LQKENI. V trimming: 5 bases; J trimming: 5 bases; junction bases outside the gene matches: 7. The CDR3 runs 14 residues. The CDR3 here is CASSKQGEGTEAFF. The CDR3 coding sequence is TGTGCCAGCTCAAAACAGGGGGAGGGGACTGAAGCTTTCTTT.

This clonotype was detected many times. The chain employs TRBV20-1 and TRBJ1-1; 8 bases line up with TRBD1. The CDR3 totals 17 residues. Germline V gene lookup returns CDR1 DFQATT and CDR2 SNEGSKA (reference sequence). J gave up 7 bases and V 1 base, and 17 bases lay outside the gene matches. The CDR3 coding sequence is TGCAGTGCTAGAGTTCCCTTCCAGGGGGCGCGGGTAGGTGAAGCTTTCTTT. Protein: CSARVPFQGARVGEAFF.

This clonotype has ten or more counts. V usage is TRBV12-3 or TRBV12-4 and J usage is TRBJ2-2, with no clear D. V shed 3 bases and J shed 1 base, with 6 bases lying between them. The CDR3 length is 14 residues. This CDR3 is CASSLALNTGELFF. The CDR3 nucleotides read TGTGCCAGCAGTTTGGCCCTGAACACCGGGGAGCTGTTTTTT.